Below, 21 T cell receptor beta chains from the same sample are listed, as sequenced in a study of blood T cell repertoires in COVID-19. The assay was immunoSEQ multiplex PCR, and TCRdb's table has in-frame clones only and misses some. The data hold about 230,000 clones, with less than 85% observed a single time. What was sequenced was peripheral blood. The receptors originated from a woman in her seventies with active or convalescent COVID-19.

The V and J genes are TRBV10-3 and TRBJ2-7; 13 bases align to TRBD2. The CDR3 sequence is 15 residues long. V trimming: 6 bases; J trimming: 6 bases; junction bases outside the gene matches: 8. From germline, CDR1 is ENHRY and CDR2 SYGVKD. The CDR3 sequence is CAISDGTSGIIEQYF. The CDR3 region has the DNA TGTGCCATCAGCGACGGGACTAGCGGGATTATCGAGCAGTACTTC.

For the CDR3, the DNA is TGTGCCAGCAGCGTAGCCGTGAATCAGCCCCAGCATTTT. This gives the protein CASSVAVNQPQHF. This chain uses TRBV9 with TRBJ1-5; D not certain. The CDR3 consists of 13 residues. V lost 0 bases, J lost 4 bases, and 5 bases lay in between. The germline V gene has CDR1 SGDLS and CDR2 YYNGEE. Using reference TRBV9 and TRBJ1-5 for the parts outside the CDR3, the full variable domain is DSGVTQTPKHLITATGQRVTLRCSPRSGDLSVYWYQQSLDQGLQFLIQYYNGEERAKGNILERFSAQQFPDLHSELNLSSLELGDSALYFCASSVAVNQPQHFGDGTRLSIL.

The J gene is TRBJ2-4, the V gene TRBV5-8; 12 nucleotides match TRBD2. After removal of 5 bases from V and 7 bases from J, the junction contained 7 bases not matched to a gene. This CDR3 is built from 15 residues. Germline loops: CDR1 SGHTS, CDR2 YDEGEE. CDR3 coding DNA: TGTGCCAGCAGGCGGACTAGCGGGGCGCTGAACATTCAGTACTTC. Its translation: CASRRTSGALNIQYF.

The J gene is TRBJ2-7, the V gene TRBV19; a weak D match, TRBD2 (6 bases). Trimming took off 3 bases at V and 0 bases at J, with 12 bases between the two ends. The CDR3 has 15 amino acids. Germline assignment: CDR1 LNHDA and CDR2 SQIVND (reference sequence). The CDR3 bases are TGTGCCAGTAGTATCGGGGCCGGGAGCTCCTACGAGCAGTACTTC. It translates to CASSIGAGSSYEQYF.

This chain connects TRBV5-1 to TRBJ2-5; TRBD1 aligns across 11 bases. The CDR3 is 15 amino acids. CDR1 SGHRS and CDR2 YFSETQ come from the germline V gene. The ends lost 1 base at V and 3 bases at J; junction bases unmatched: 2. CDR3 bases: TGCGCCAGCAGCTTGTGGGACAGGGGGGAAGAGACCCAGTACTTC. This codes for CASSLWDRGEETQYF.

V usage is TRBV19 and J usage is TRBJ2-3; the match to TRBD1 covers 7 bases. This CDR3 has 15 residues. Germline trimming cut 7 bases from V and 4 bases from J; bases unmatched to any gene: 11. Germline-derived CDR1 and CDR2 are LNHDA and SQIVND (reference sequence). The CDR3 region is CASTFGTAESDTQYF. The CDR3 DNA reads as TGTGCCAGTACCTTTGGGACAGCGGAATCAGATACGCAGTATTTT.

A single count supports this clone. This sequence joins TRBV5-1 and TRBJ2-3; D is unclear. With 6 bases removed from V and 6 bases from J, the gap between germline ends came to 17 bases. CDR3 length: 14 residues. Germline CDR1 SGHRS, CDR2 YFSETQ. The CDR3 spells CASTPYAVEDTQYF. The DNA of the CDR3 is TGCGCCAGCACCCCTTACGCTGTGGAGGATACGCAGTATTTT.

The chain couples TRBV30 to TRBJ1-2; no definite D call. Deletions cut 3 bases from V and 7 bases from J, with 6 bases between. Germline loops: CDR1 GTSNPN, CDR2 SVGIG (reference sequence). This CDR3 region has 10 residues. CDR3 nucleotide sequence: TGTGCCTGGAGAGGCGGTGGCTACACCTTC. Its protein product is CAWRGGGYTF. The whole variable domain, remainder taken from reference TRBV30 and TRBJ1-2, is SQTIHQWPATLVQPVGSPLSLECTVEGTSNPNLYWYRQAAGRGLQLLFYSVGIGQISSEVPQNLSASRPQDRQFILSSKKLLLSDSGFYLCAWRGGGYTFGSGTRLTVV.

This chain uses TRBV5-1 with TRBJ2-7; a weak D match, TRBD2 (6 bases). Germline V gene data show CDR1 as SGHRS and CDR2 as YFSETQ. The V and J ends lost 4 bases and 5 bases respectively, with 16 bases between them. The CDR3 covers 14 residues. CDR3 nucleotides: TGCGCCAGCAGCCCAGGGAGGCAGGAAAACGAGCAGTACTTC. Translated: CASSPGRQENEQYF. The whole variable domain, filled in from reference TRBV5-1 and TRBJ2-7, reads KAGVTQTPRYLIKTRGQQVTLSCSPISGHRSVSWYQQTPGQGLQFLFEYFSETQRNKGNFPGRFSGRQFSNSRSEMNVSTLELGDSALYLCASSPGRQENEQYFGPGTRLTVT.

This clone was recorded once. A much more abundant neighbour one base away suggests this may be a read error. The chain uses TRBV2 and TRBJ2-2, with a possible D match to TRBD1 (6 bases). Trimming cost V 2 bases and J 6 bases, with 7 bases left between them. There are 13 residues in the CDR3. Germline V gene sequence: CDR1 SNHLY, CDR2 FYNNEI. The CDR3 DNA follows: TGTGCCAGCAGTGAACAGGGGCCCGGGGAGCTGTTTTTT. This sequence encodes CASSEQGPGELFF.

The chain has TRBV2 and TRBJ1-1; TRBD1 might be the D (6 bases). Deletions cut 0 bases from V and 11 bases from J, with 13 bases between. This CDR3 is built from 13 residues. The V gene's germline CDR1 is SNHLY and CDR2 FYNNEI. CDR3 residues: CASSEAVGGSAFF. The CDR3 region has the DNA TGTGCCAGCAGTGAAGCGGTAGGGGGTTCGGCTTTCTTT.

The V gene is TRBV3-1 (or the pseudogene TRBV3-2), the J gene TRBJ2-7; 12 nucleotides line up with TRBD2. Losses at the gene ends were 1 base for V and 0 bases for J; bases not matched to a gene: 7. There are 18 residues in the CDR3. Germline CDR1 and CDR2: LGHDT and YNNKEL (reference sequence). CDR3 region: CASSQGETSGSSSYEQYF. DNA for the CDR3: TGTGCCAGCAGCCAAGGGGAGACTAGCGGGAGTAGCTCCTACGAGCAGTACTTC.

This rearrangement joins TRBV19 to TRBJ1-5, with TRBD1 matching over 8 bases. This CDR3 comprises 14 residues. J gave up 6 bases and V 8 bases, and 9 bases lay outside the gene matches. The V gene's germline CDR1 is LNHDA and CDR2 SQIVND (reference sequence). CDR3 in amino acids: CASAGTGEAQPQHF. The CDR3 nucleotides are TGTGCCAGTGCCGGGACAGGAGAAGCTCAGCCCCAGCATTTT.

This chain connects TRBV7-9 to TRBJ1-1; D perhaps matches TRBD1 (5 bases). Trimming took 0 bases from V and 8 from J, leaving 13 bases between them. The CDR3 sequence is 14 residues long. Germline assignment: CDR1 SEHNR and CDR2 FQNEAQ (reference sequence). This CDR3 reads CASSLAPNGGEAFF. The CDR3 nucleotides read TGTGCCAGCAGCTTAGCGCCCAACGGGGGGGAAGCTTTCTTT.

V gene TRBV19 combines with J gene TRBJ1-1, with TRBD1 identical over 8 bases. The germline V gene encodes CDR1 LNHDA and CDR2 SQIVND (reference sequence). The CDR3 extends over 15 amino acids. V lost 9 bases, J lost 2 bases, and 11 bases stayed unmatched. The CDR3 DNA reads TGTGCCAGCACTTCTGGACAGGGCGGAAACACTGAAGCTTTCTTT. Encoded protein: CASTSGQGGNTEAFF.

This chain links TRBV3-1 (or the pseudogene TRBV3-2) with TRBJ2-5; tentative D call: TRBD2 (5 bases). The germline gives CDR1 LGHDT, CDR2 YNNKEL (reference sequence). V was trimmed by 3 bases and J by 5 bases, leaving 13 bases between them. This CDR3 has 14 residues. CDR3 amino acids: CASSQSDWEETQYF. The DNA for the CDR3 is TGTGCCAGCAGCCAGTCGGACTGGGAGGAGACCCAGTACTTC.

V usage is TRBV19 and J usage is TRBJ1-1; no definite D call. CDR3 length equals 17 residues. Deletions cut 4 bases from V and 3 bases from J, with 21 bases between. Germline assignment: CDR1 LNHDA and CDR2 SQIVND (reference sequence). The CDR3 reads CASSTWWPARFDTEAFF. Here the CDR3 DNA reads TGTGCCAGTAGTACATGGTGGCCAGCCAGGTTTGACACTGAAGCTTTCTTT.

The chain couples TRBV5-4 to TRBJ2-3, with 11 bases lining up with TRBD2. The CDR3 contains 15 residues. With V trimmed by 1 base and J by 4 bases, 2 bases remained unmatched. Germline V gene sequence: CDR1 SGHNT, CDR2 YYREEE (reference sequence). The chain's CDR3 is CASSLTSGSSDTQYF. CDR3 DNA sequence: TGTGCCAGCAGCTTGACTAGCGGGAGCTCAGATACGCAGTATTTT.

The rearrangement links TRBV7-2 to TRBJ1-2; TRBD1 aligns across 7 bases. This CDR3 comprises 19 residues. The V and J ends lost 2 bases and 2 bases, in that order; junction bases with no gene match: 17. The germline V gene encodes CDR1 SGHTA and CDR2 FQGNSA. CDR3 nucleotides: TGTGCCAGCAGCTTACAGCCGCTGGCCCCAATGACAGGGAACTATGGCTACACCTTC. Its protein product is CASSLQPLAPMTGNYGYTF.

The CDR3 DNA reads as TGTGCCAGCAGCACAGGGGTTGGGAACACTGAAGCTTTCTTT. Translating gives CASSTGVGNTEAFF. The genes are TRBV11-3 and TRBJ1-1; 7 bases match TRBD1. V gave up 5 bases and J gave up 1 base; unmatched junction bases: 4. The germline gives CDR1 SGHNT, CDR2 YENEEA. This CDR3 spans 14 amino acids.

The chain has TRBV5-1 and TRBJ1-2, with TRBD1 as a possible D gene (5 bases). The ends were cut back, 4 bases at V and 6 bases at J, with 10 bases in the middle. This CDR3 has 12 residues. CDR1 and CDR2 (germline): SGHRS, YFSETQ. CDR3 DNA: TGCGCCAGCAGCCTAGACAGAAATGGCTACACCTTC. Translated, it gives CASSLDRNGYTF.